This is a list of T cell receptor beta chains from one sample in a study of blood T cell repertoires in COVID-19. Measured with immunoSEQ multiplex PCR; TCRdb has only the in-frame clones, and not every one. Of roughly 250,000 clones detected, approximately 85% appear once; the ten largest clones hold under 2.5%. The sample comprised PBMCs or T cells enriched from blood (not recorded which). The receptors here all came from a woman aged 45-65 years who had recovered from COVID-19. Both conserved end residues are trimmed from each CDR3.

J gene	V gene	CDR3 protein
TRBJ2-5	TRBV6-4	ASTISQETQY
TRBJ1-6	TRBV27	ASSLKGAAYNSPLH
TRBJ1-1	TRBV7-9	ASSLGRVSNTEAF
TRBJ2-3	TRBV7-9	ASSQGKRTTGTDTQY
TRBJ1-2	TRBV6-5	ASSYSTGPYGYT
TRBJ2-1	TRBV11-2	ASSFPSGRARNEQF
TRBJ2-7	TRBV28	ATYPSDRGYEQY
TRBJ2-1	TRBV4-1	ASSQVVSSGSYNEQF
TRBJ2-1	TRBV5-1	ASSPGGRDAYNEQF
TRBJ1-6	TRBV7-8	ASSQFMNSPLH
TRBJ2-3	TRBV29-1	SVDGTGGSDTQY
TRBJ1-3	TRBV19	ASSHPPGSGNTIY
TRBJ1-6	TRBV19	ASSMETGTGYSPLH
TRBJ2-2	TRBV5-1	ASSSGGRNTGELF
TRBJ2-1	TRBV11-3	ASSLDGLAGGDEQF
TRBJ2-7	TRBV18	ASSPDLAAIEQY
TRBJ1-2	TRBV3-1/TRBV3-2	ASSQYRVANYGYT
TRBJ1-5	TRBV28	ASSLRQRTYQPQH
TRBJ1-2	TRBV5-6	ASSLGQDYGYT
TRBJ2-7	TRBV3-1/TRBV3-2	ASSPGGVVGEQY
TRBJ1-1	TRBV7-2	ASSLQVNTEAF
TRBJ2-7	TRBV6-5	ASSNRIGEGY
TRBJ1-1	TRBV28	ASIGQGGTEAF
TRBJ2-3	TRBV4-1	ASRLIAGGPTDTQY
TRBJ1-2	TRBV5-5	ASSLAGNYGYT
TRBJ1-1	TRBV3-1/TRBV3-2	ASSEAGTKAF
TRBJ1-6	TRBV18	ASSLDREGLRSPLH
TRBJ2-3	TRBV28	ASSDIPTSGTDTQY
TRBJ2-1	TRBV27	ASSFSGGSTPSYNEQF
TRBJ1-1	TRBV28	ASSLFQGMNTEAF
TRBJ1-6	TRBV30	AWSEGAYNSPLH
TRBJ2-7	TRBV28	ASSSYMAHEQY
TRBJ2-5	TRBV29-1	SVDYGLAQETQY
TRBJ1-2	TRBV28	ASSLGQGAGYT
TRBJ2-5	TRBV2	ASSEQGSQETQY
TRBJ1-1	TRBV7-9	ASSLARVLNTEAF
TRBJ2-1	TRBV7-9	ASSSNLVGHEQF
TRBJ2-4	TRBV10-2	ASTGTGVENIQY
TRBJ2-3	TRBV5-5	AGGTGSTDTQY
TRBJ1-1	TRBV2	ASSVTENTEAF
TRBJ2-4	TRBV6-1	ASSEGRGGKNIQY
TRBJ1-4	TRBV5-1	ASSRGSTNEKLF
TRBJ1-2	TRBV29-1	SVEHSGTGGKANYGYT
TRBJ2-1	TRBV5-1	ASSFPLAGVGGLDEQF
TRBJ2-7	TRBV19	ASSKTPYEQY
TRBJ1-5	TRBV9	ASSVEGAVNQPQH
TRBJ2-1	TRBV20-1	SASWYRSYNEQF
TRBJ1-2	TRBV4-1	ASSHTGPRGYT
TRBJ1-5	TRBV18	ASSQKTGLNQPQH
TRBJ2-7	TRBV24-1	ATSDSPGTSGSTYEQY
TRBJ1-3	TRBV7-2	ASSSNPGDGNTIY
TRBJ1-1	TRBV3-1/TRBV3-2	ASSPAPQGRAF
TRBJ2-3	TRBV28	ASSLVPRATDTQY
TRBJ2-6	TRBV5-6	ASSFSLFSGANVLT
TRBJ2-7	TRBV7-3	ASSLTSSGVLYEQY
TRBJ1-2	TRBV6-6	ASSQGTGINYGYT
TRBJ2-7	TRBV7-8	ASSPPGLADGSYEQY
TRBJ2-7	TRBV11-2	ASSPRLVSWEQY
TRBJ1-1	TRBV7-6	ASSFSGTGSTEAF
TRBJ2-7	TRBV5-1	ASSIISYEQY